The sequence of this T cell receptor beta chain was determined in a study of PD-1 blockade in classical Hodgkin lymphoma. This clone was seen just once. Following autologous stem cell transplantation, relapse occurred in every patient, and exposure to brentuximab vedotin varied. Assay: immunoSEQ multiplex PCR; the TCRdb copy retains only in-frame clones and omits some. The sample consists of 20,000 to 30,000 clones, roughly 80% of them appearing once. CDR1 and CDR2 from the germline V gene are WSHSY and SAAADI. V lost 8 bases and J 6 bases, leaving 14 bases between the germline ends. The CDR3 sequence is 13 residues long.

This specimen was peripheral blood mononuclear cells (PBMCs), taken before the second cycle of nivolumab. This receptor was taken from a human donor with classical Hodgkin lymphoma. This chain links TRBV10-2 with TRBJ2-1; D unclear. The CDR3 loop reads CASRWSGTNEQFF. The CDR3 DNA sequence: TGCGCCAGCCGCTGGAGTGGTACCAATGAGCAGTTCTTC.